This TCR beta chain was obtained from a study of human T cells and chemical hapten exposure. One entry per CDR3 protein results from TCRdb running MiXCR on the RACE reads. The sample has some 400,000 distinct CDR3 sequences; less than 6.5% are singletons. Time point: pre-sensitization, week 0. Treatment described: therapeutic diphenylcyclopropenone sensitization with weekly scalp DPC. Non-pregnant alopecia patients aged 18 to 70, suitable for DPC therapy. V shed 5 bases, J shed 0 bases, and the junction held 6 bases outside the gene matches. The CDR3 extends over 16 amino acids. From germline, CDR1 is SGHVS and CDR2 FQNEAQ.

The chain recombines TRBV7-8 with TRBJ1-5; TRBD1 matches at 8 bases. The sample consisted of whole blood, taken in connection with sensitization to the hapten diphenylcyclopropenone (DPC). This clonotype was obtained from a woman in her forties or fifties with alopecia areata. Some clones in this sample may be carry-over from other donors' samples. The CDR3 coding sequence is TGTGCCAGCAGCCCCGACAGGGGAGATAGCAATCAGCCCCAGCATTTT. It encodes CASSPDRGDSNQPQHF.